A selection of T cell receptor beta chains follows, all from one sample in a study of CD8 T cells in ankylosing spondylitis. Each CDR3 protein is one row after TCRdb ran MiXCR on the 5' RACE reads. The sample has around 480,000 distinct CDR3 sequences, 17% seen once. Sequencing input: blood, either unsorted or a sorted T cell fraction (not recorded which). The receptors here all came from a male donor with ankylosing spondylitis. Each CDR3 is given with its conserved first and last residue. The order of the fields is clone size, V gene, D gene, J gene, CDR3 DNA, CDR3 protein. A D gene is named only where the DNA matches it firmly. Expanded clones are given a class, and other clones once, few, many or no size at all.

clone size: many; V gene: TRBV10-3; D gene: -; J gene: TRBJ1-5; CDR3 DNA: TGTGCCATCAGTGAGACATGGGACGGCAATAGCAATCAGCCCCAGCATTTT; CDR3 protein: CAISETWDGNSNQPQHF
clone size: few; V gene: TRBV15; D gene: TRBD1; J gene: TRBJ1-4; CDR3 DNA: TGTGCCACCAGCCTGGACAGGGCTAATGAAAAACTGTTTTTT; CDR3 protein: CATSLDRANEKLFF
clone size: -; V gene: TRBV27; D gene: TRBD2; J gene: TRBJ2-5; CDR3 DNA: TGTGCCAGCAGTTTGCCAACTAGCGGGGTATACCAAGAGACCCAGTACTTC; CDR3 protein: CASSLPTSGVYQETQYF
clone size: few; V gene: TRBV6-2/TRBV6-3; D gene: -; J gene: TRBJ1-2; CDR3 DNA: TGTGCCAGCAGTACCGGGTATGGCTACACCTTC; CDR3 protein: CASSTGYGYTF
clone size: few; V gene: TRBV12-3/TRBV12-4; D gene: TRBD1; J gene: TRBJ1-1; CDR3 DNA: TGTGCCAGCAGTCTAGGGACAGGGGCAATGAACACTGAAGCTTTCTTT; CDR3 protein: CASSLGTGAMNTEAFF
clone size: few; V gene: TRBV5-5; D gene: -; J gene: TRBJ1-3; CDR3 DNA: TGTGCCAGCAGCCAGTCGGGGGAACGCTCTGGAAACACCATATATTTT; CDR3 protein: CASSQSGERSGNTIYF
clone size: -; V gene: TRBV25-1; D gene: -; J gene: TRBJ2-3; CDR3 DNA: TGTGCCAGCAGTAGATGGGAGTCAGATACGCAGTATTTT; CDR3 protein: CASSRWESDTQYF
clone size: many; V gene: TRBV20-1; D gene: -; J gene: TRBJ1-4; CDR3 DNA: TGCAGTCTATCCCCCGCTGGTGCGGGTGAAAAACTGTTTTTT; CDR3 protein: CSLSPAGAGEKLFF
clone size: few; V gene: TRBV18; D gene: -; J gene: TRBJ2-3; CDR3 DNA: TGTGCCAGCTCACCCGTCGCTGCAGATACGCAGTATTTT; CDR3 protein: CASSPVAADTQYF
clone size: -; V gene: TRBV6-6; D gene: -; J gene: TRBJ1-1; CDR3 DNA: TGTGCCAGCAAGCTGGAGGGCTATCGGGAAGCTTTCTTT; CDR3 protein: CASKLEGYREAFF
clone size: -; V gene: TRBV6-2/TRBV6-3; D gene: -; J gene: TRBJ1-3; CDR3 DNA: TGTGCCAGCAGTTACTCCCCCCTACGTATACGGGGGCGAAGCTCTGGAAACACCATATATTTT; CDR3 protein: CASSYSPLRIRGRSSGNTIYF
clone size: -; V gene: TRBV7-3; D gene: -; J gene: TRBJ2-1; CDR3 DNA: TGTGCCAGCAGCTTAAGCGGTGCCTACAATGAGCAGTTCTTC; CDR3 protein: CASSLSGAYNEQFF
clone size: few; V gene: TRBV27; D gene: -; J gene: TRBJ1-2; CDR3 DNA: TGTGCCAGCAGTCCCCACCCCCCGACGCTCCTAAATGGCTACACCTTC; CDR3 protein: CASSPHPPTLLNGYTF
clone size: few; V gene: TRBV20-1; D gene: TRBD2; J gene: TRBJ2-2; CDR3 DNA: TGCAGTGCTAGGGGACTAGCGGGAGTGTCCACCGGGGAGCTGTTTTTT; CDR3 protein: CSARGLAGVSTGELFF
clone size: -; V gene: TRBV12-3/TRBV12-4; D gene: -; J gene: TRBJ1-1; CDR3 DNA: TGTGCCAGCAGTTTGACACCTAACAAAGCTTTCTTT; CDR3 protein: CASSLTPNKAFF
clone size: few; V gene: TRBV11-2; D gene: -; J gene: TRBJ2-2; CDR3 DNA: TGTGCCAGCAGCGCAGCCGTGACCGGGGAGCTGTTTTTT; CDR3 protein: CASSAAVTGELFF
clone size: -; V gene: TRBV15; D gene: -; J gene: TRBJ2-1; CDR3 DNA: TGTGCCACCAGCAGAGGGGGGGGGCCATCAATGAGGGAGTTCTTC; CDR3 protein: CATSRGGGPSMREFF
clone size: few; V gene: TRBV6-5; D gene: -; J gene: TRBJ1-4; CDR3 DNA: TGTGCCAGCAGTTACTCCACGGCAGCAACTAATGAAAAACTGTTTTTT; CDR3 protein: CASSYSTAATNEKLFF
clone size: few; V gene: TRBV29-1; D gene: TRBD1; J gene: TRBJ2-5; CDR3 DNA: TGCAGCGTTGTCTCCCCAGGGGGCTGGGAGACCCAGTACTTC; CDR3 protein: CSVVSPGGWETQYF
clone size: few; V gene: TRBV30; D gene: -; J gene: TRBJ2-2; CDR3 DNA: TGTGCCTGGAGTGTACTGGTCAGAACCGGGGAGCTGTTTTTT; CDR3 protein: CAWSVLVRTGELFF
clone size: few; V gene: TRBV7-9; D gene: TRBD2; J gene: TRBJ2-1; CDR3 DNA: TGTGCCAGCGAAACTAGCGTCTACAATGAGCAGTTCTTC; CDR3 protein: CASETSVYNEQFF
clone size: few; V gene: TRBV6-5; D gene: -; J gene: TRBJ1-1; CDR3 DNA: TGTGCCAGCACTTTAGGGGGTCAGGGGCGCGCAGCTTTCTTT; CDR3 protein: CASTLGGQGRAAFF
clone size: few; V gene: TRBV7-2; D gene: TRBD1; J gene: TRBJ2-5; CDR3 DNA: TGTGCCAGCAGCTTAGGACAGGGTACCCAAGAGACCCAGTACTTC; CDR3 protein: CASSLGQGTQETQYF
clone size: -; V gene: TRBV24-1; D gene: -; J gene: TRBJ1-1; CDR3 DNA: TGTGCCACCAGTGATAACACAGGGTTAAGAACTGAAGCTTTCTTT; CDR3 protein: CATSDNTGLRTEAFF
clone size: many; V gene: TRBV20-1; D gene: TRBD1; J gene: TRBJ1-3; CDR3 DNA: TGCAGTGCTAGAGATCGGGGAGGGGGACAGACCTCTGGAAACACCATATATTTT; CDR3 protein: CSARDRGGGQTSGNTIYF
clone size: many; V gene: TRBV12-3/TRBV12-4; D gene: -; J gene: TRBJ2-7; CDR3 DNA: TGTGCCAGCAGTCCCGGTTCCTTGGGCGAGCAGTACTTC; CDR3 protein: CASSPGSLGEQYF
clone size: -; V gene: TRBV20-1; D gene: -; J gene: TRBJ2-7; CDR3 DNA: TGCAGTGCTAGAGAGGTCGAGCAGTACTTC; CDR3 protein: CSAREVEQYF
clone size: few; V gene: TRBV20-1; D gene: -; J gene: TRBJ2-1; CDR3 DNA: TGCAGTGCGCCTACTAATCGGGGGTACAATGAGCAGTTCTTC; CDR3 protein: CSAPTNRGYNEQFF
clone size: -; V gene: TRBV6-2/TRBV6-3; D gene: TRBD2; J gene: TRBJ2-1; CDR3 DNA: TGTGCCAGCAGTTACCCCCTTCCGGGAGGGTACAATGAGCAGTTCTTC; CDR3 protein: CASSYPLPGGYNEQFF